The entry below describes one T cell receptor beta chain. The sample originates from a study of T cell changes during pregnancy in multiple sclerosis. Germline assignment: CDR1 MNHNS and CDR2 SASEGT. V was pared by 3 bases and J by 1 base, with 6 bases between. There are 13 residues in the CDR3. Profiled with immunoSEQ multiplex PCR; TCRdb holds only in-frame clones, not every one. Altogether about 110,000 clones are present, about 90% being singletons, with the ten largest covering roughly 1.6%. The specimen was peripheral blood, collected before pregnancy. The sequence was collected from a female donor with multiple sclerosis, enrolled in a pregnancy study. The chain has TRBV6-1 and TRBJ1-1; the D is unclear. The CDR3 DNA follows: TGTGCCAGCAGTGAGTCCGGGAACACTGAAGCTTTCTTT. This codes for CASSESGNTEAFF.